This T cell receptor (beta chain) was sequenced in a study of cytomegalovirus exposure and HLA in healthy donors. 13 Jbeta primers and 60 Vbeta primers were used for the PCR. Only in-frame clones appear in the TCRdb table, and some are missing; sequencing was by immunoSEQ multiplex PCR. The repertoire table contains 150,000 to 250,000 clones. General study results and limits: An analysis that came later showed most CMV-associated TCR beta chains appearing HLA-restricted. When a later analysis compared HLA-associated TCR beta chains with equally common others, the HLA-associated chains turned out to be more clonally expanded and to have lower generation probabilities. Accurate prediction of most subjects' HLA-A and HLA-B alleles from TCR beta sequences was reported.

Points on this clone: The antigen remains unidentified.

This clonotype was obtained from a boy aged 5-17 years in good health and CMV-seronegative. Sequenced material: PBMCs.

CDR3 sequence: CASSQRTSGGPYEQYF. CDR3 bases: TGTGCCAGCAGCCAACGGACTAGCGGGGGCCCCTACGAGCAGTACTTC. The chain links TRBV4-2 to TRBJ2-7, with 13 bases fitting TRBD2. Germline loops: CDR1 LGHNA, CDR2 YNFKEQ. The ends lost 2 bases at V and 2 bases at J; junction bases unmatched: 3. CDR3 length equals 16 residues.